This T cell receptor beta chain is from a study of regulatory and conventional T cells in RAG deficiency. Study-wide results and caveats: Treg unique TCR beta sequences were approximately 95-fold fewer in Omenn syndrome and CID/AS patients than controls.

Measured with immunoSEQ multiplex PCR; TCRdb has only the in-frame clones, and not every one. The sample gives about 30,000 clones, about 80% of which show up once; roughly 3% is in the top ten. V was clipped by 8 bases and J by 2 bases; unmatched bases: 7. The germline gives CDR1 ENHRY, CDR2 SYGVKD. The CDR3 is 15 residues long. As concerns this clone: The target antigen is unknown.

The sorted conventional CD4+ T cells were CD25-low and CD127-high, with genomic DNA sequenced. This sample also appeared in a second study, on regulatory T cells. As reported in that work: The PCR used 52 TRBV and 13 TRBJ primers.

The sequenced material came from CD4+ effector T cells sorted from blood. This receptor was taken from a human donor in good health. The chain carries TRBV10-3 and TRBJ2-3, with 10 bases identical to TRBD2. DNA of the CDR3: TGTGCCATCGGGAAAGCGGGGGGGTTCACAGATACGCAGTATTTT. It is translated as CAIGKAGGFTDTQYF.